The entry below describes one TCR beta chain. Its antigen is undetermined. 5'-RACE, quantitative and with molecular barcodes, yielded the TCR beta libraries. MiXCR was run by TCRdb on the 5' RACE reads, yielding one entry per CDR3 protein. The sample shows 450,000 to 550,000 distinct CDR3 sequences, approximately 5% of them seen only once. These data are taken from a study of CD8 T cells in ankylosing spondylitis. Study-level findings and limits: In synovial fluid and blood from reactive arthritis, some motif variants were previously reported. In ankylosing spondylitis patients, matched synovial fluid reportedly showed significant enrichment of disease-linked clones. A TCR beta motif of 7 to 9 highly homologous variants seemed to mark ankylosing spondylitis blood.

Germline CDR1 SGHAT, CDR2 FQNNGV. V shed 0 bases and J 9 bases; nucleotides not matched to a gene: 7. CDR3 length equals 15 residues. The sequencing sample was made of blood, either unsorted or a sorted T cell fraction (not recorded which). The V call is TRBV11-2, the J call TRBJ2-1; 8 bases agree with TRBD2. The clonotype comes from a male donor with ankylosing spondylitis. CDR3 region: CASSLDWAGGVEQFF. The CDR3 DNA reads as TGTGCCAGCAGCTTAGATTGGGCGGGGGGCGTTGAGCAGTTCTTC.